This T cell receptor beta chain comes out of a study of PD-1 blockade in classical Hodgkin lymphoma. The assay was immunoSEQ multiplex PCR, and TCRdb's table has in-frame clones only and misses some. The sample includes tens of thousands of clones, about 71% of them seen just once. Overall study results and limits: With CD4+ cells, TCR diversity rose significantly by C4D1, but not with CD8+ cells. Partial responders and progressors had significantly lower baseline TCR diversity.

Every patient relapsed after autologous stem cell transplantation, and brentuximab vedotin exposure varied. About this clone: What it binds is unknown.

This TCR came from a human donor with classical Hodgkin lymphoma. Material: peripheral blood mononuclear cells (PBMCs), obtained at baseline.

CDR3 coding DNA: TGTGCCAGCAGTTGGAGGGGGTCCACAGATACGCAGTATTTT. Amino acids: CASSWRGSTDTQYF. The V gene is TRBV6-5, the J gene TRBJ2-3, with D perhaps assigned TRBD1 or TRBD2 (6 bases each). Germline V gives CDR1 MNHEY, CDR2 SVGAGI. This CDR3 is 14 amino acids long. V lost 4 bases and J lost 2, with 10 bases in between.